The clone carrying this T cell receptor beta chain showed up many times. Its antigen is still unknown. TCRdb ran MiXCR on the 5' RACE reads and lists one entry per CDR3 protein. The table shows 300,000 or so distinct CDR3 sequences, with 10% to 15% occurring only once. This specimen comes from a study of T cells after yellow fever vaccination. Study-wide findings and caveats: Abundant clonotypes from the bulk population could have been carried over as contaminants into FACS-sorted repertoires.

The sequencing here drew on CD4+ T cells sorted from PBMCs, taken 45 days after the yellow fever booster vaccination. This TCR came from a man aged 30 to 39 who received the YFV17D yellow fever vaccine.

CDR3 nucleotide sequence: TGCAGTGCACGTCGGATTGAGAGTTCACCCCTCCACTTT. This sequence encodes CSARRIESSPLHF. This rearrangement joins TRBV20-1 to TRBJ1-6; D call uncertain. Trimming pared 6 bases from V and 9 bases from J, leaving 15 bases between. The CDR3 length is 13 residues. CDR1 is DFQATT and CDR2 is SNEGSKA in the germline V gene (reference sequence).